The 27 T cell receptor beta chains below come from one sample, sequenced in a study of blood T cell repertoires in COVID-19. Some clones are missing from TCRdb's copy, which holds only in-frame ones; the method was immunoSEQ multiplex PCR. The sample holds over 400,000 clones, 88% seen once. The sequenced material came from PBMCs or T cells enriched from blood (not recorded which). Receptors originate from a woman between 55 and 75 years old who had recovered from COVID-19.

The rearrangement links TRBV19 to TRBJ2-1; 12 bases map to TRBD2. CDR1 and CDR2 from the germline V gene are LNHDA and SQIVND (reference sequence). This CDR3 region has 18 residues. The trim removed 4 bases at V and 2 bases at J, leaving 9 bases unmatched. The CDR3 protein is CASSNYLAGGPAYNEQFF. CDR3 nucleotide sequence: TGTGCCAGTAGTAACTACCTAGCGGGGGGGCCGGCCTACAATGAGCAGTTCTTC.

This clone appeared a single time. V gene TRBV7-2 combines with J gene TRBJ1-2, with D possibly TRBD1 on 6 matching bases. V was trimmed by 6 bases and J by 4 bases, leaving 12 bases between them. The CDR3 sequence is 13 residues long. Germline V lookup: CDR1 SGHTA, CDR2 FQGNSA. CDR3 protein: CASSPDRFYGYTF. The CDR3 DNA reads TGTGCCAGCAGTCCGGACAGATTCTATGGCTACACCTTC. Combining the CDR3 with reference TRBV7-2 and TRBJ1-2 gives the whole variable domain GAGVSQSPSNKVTEKGKDVELRCDPISGHTALYWYRQSLGQGLEFLIYFQGNSAPDKSGLPSDRFSAERTGGSVSTLTIQRTQQEDSAVYLCASSPDRFYGYTFGSGTRLTVV.

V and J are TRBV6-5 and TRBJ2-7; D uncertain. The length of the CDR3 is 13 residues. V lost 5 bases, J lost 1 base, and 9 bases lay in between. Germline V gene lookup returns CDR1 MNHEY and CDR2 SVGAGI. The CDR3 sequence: CASSRSGSYEQYV. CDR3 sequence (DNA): TGTGCCAGCAGTCGCTCGGGTTCCTACGAGCAGTACGTC.

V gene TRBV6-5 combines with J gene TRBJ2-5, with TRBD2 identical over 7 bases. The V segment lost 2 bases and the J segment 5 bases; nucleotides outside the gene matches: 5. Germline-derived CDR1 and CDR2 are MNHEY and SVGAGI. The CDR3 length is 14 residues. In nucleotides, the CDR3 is TGTGCCAGCAGTTACCGGGGGGAAGGTGAGACCCAGTACTTC. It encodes CASSYRGEGETQYF.

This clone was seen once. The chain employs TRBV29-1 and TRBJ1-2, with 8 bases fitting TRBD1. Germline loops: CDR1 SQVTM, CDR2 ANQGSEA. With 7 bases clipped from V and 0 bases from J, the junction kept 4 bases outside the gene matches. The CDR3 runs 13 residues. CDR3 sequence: CSARTGTNYGYTF. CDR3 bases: TGCAGCGCCCGGACAGGGACTAACTATGGCTACACCTTC.

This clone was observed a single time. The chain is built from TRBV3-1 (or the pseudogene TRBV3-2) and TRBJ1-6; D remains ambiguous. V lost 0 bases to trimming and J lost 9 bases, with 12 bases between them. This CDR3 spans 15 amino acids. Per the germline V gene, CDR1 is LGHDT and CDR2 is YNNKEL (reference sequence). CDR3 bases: TGTGCCAGCAGCCAAGATCTCGGGCGGGGTTCACCCCTCCACTTT. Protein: CASSQDLGRGSPLHF.

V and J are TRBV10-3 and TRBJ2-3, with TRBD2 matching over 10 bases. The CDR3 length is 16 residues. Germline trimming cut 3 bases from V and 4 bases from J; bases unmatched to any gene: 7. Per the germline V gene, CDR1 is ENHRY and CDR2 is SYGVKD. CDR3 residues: CAISESGGAPPDTQYF. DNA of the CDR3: TGTGCCATCAGTGAAAGCGGGGGGGCCCCCCCAGATACGCAGTATTTT.

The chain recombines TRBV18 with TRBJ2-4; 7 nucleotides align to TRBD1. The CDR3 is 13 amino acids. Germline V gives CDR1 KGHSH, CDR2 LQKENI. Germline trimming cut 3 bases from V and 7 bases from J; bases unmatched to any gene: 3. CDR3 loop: CASSPSRGNIQYF. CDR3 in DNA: TGTGCCAGCTCACCGTCCAGGGGGAACATTCAGTACTTC.

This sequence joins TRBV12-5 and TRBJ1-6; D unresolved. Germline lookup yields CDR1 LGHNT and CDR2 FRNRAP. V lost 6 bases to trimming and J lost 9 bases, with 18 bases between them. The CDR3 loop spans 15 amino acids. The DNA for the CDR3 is TGTGCTAGTGGATTTGGTTTGGAGGGTGGTTCACCCCTCCACTTT. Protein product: CASGFGLEGGSPLHF.

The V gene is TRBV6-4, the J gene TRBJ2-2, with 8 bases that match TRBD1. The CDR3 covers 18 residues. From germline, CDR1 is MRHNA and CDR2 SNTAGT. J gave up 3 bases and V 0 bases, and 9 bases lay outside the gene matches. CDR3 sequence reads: CASSDSRMRQGYTGELFF. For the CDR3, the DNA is TGTGCCAGCAGTGACTCGAGAATGAGACAGGGGTACACCGGGGAGCTGTTTTTT.

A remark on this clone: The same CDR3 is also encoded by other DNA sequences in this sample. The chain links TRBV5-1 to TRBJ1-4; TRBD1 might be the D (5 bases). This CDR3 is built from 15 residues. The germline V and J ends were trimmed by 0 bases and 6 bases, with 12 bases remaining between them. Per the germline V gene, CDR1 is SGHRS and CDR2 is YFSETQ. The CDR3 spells CASSLAGRVDEKLFF. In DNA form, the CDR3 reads TGCGCCAGCAGCTTGGCGGGCAGGGTAGATGAAAAACTGTTTTTT.

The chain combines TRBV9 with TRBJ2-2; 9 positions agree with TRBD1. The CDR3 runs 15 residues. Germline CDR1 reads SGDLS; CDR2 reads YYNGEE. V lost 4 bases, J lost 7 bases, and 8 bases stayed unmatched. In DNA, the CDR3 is TGTGCCAGCAGCCGGTCACAGGGGGCCGGCGGGGAGCTGTTTTTT. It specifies CASSRSQGAGGELFF.

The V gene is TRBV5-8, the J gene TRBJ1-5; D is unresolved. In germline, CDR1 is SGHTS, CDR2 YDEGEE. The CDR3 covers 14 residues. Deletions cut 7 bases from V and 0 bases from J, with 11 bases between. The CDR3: CASQDMYSNQPQHF. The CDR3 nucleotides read TGTGCCAGCCAGGATATGTATAGCAATCAGCCCCAGCATTTT.

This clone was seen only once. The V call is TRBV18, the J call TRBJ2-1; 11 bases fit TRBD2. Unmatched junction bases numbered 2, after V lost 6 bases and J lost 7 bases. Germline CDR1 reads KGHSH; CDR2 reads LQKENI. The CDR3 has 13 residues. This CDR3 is CASSTSGDNEQFF. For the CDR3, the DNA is TGTGCCAGCTCGACTAGCGGGGATAATGAGCAGTTCTTC.

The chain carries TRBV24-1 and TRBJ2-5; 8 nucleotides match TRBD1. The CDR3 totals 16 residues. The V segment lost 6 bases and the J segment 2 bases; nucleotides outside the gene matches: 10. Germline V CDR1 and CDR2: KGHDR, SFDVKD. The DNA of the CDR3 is TGTGCCACCAGTCGACGTCCGGGACAGGCTCAAGAGACCCAGTACTTC. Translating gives CATSRRPGQAQETQYF.

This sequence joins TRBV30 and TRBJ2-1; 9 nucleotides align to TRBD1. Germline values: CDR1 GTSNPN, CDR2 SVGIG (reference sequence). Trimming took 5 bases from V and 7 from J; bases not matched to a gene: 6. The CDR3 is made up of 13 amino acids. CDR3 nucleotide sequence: TGTGCCTGGGAACAGGGGGCGGGAAATGAGCAGTTCTTC. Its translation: CAWEQGAGNEQFF.

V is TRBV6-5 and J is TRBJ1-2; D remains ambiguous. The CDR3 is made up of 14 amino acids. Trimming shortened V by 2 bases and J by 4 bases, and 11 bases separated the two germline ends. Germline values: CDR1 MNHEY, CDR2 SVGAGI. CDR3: CASSYGGQSYGYTF. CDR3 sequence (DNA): TGTGCCAGCAGTTACGGAGGGCAGTCCTATGGCTACACCTTC.

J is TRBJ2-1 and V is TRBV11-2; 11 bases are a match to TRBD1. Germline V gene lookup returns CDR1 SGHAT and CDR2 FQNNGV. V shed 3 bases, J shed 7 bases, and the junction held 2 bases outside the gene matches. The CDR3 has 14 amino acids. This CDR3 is CASSFGTGGNEQFF. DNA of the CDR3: TGTGCCAGCAGCTTCGGGACAGGGGGGAATGAGCAGTTCTTC.

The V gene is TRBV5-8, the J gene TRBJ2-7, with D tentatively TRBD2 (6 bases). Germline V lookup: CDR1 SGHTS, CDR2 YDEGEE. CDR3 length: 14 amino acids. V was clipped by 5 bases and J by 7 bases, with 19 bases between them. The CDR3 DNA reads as TGTGCCAGCAGTAAAGAAGCGGGCTATCAAGAGCAGTACTTC. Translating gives CASSKEAGYQEQYF. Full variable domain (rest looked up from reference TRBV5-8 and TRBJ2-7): EAGVTQSPTHLIKTRGQQATLRCSPISGHTSVYWYQQALGLGLQFLLWYDEGEERNRGNFPPRFSGRQFPNYSSELNVNALELEDSALYLCASSKEAGYQEQYFGPGTRLTVT.

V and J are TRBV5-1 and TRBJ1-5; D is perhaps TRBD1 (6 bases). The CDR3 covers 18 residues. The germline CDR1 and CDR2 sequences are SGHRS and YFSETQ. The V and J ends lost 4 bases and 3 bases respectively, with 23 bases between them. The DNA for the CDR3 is TGCGCCAGCAGCATAGGACTAGCGGGGGGCAACCTCAATCAGCCCCAGCATTTT. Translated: CASSIGLAGGNLNQPQHF. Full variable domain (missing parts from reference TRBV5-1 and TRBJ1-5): KAGVTQTPRYLIKTRGQQVTLSCSPISGHRSVSWYQQTPGQGLQFLFEYFSETQRNKGNFPGRFSGRQFSNSRSEMNVSTLELGDSALYLCASSIGLAGGNLNQPQHFGDGTRLSIL.

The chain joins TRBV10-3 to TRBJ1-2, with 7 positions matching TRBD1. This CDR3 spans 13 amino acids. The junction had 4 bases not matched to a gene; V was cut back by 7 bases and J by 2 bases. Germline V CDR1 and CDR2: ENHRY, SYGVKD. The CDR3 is CAINQGENYGYTF. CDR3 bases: TGTGCCATCAACCAGGGGGAGAACTATGGCTACACCTTC.

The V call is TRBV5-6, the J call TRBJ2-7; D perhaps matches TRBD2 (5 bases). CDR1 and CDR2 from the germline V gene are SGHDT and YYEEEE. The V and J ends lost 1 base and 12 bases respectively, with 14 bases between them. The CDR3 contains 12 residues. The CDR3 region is CASSLRGNKWYF. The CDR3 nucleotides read TGTGCCAGCAGCTTGAGAGGGAATAAGTGGTACTTC.

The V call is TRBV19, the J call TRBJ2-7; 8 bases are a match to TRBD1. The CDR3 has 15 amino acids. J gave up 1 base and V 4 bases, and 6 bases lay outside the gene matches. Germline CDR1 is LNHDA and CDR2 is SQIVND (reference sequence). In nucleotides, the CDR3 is TGTGCCAGTAGTAGGGGGACAGGAGGGTCCTACGAGCAGTACTTC. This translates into CASSRGTGGSYEQYF.

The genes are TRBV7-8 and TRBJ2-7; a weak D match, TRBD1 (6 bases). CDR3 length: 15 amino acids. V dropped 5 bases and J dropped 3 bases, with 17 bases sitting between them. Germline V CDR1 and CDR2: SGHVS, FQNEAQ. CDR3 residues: CASSKTPGVLYEQYV. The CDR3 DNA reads TGTGCCAGCAGCAAAACCCCAGGGGTTCTCTACGAGCAGTACGTC.

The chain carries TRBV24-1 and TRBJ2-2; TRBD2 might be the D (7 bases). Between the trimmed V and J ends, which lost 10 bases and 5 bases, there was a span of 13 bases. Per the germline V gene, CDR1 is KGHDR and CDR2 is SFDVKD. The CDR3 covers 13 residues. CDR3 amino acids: CATQRGGTGELFF. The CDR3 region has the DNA TGTGCCACTCAAAGGGGGGGAACCGGGGAGCTGTTTTTT.

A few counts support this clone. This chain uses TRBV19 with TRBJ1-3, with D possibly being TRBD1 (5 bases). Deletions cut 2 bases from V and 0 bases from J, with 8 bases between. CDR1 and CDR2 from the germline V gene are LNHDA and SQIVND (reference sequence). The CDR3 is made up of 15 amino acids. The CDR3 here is CASSIQGLSGNTIYF. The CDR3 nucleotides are TGTGCCAGTAGTATACAGGGTCTCTCTGGAAACACCATATATTTT.

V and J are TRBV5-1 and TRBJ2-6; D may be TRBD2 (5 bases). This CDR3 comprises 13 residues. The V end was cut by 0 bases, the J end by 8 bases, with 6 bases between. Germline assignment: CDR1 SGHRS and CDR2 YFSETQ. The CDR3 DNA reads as TGCGCCAGCAGCTTGGGAGGGACCAACGTCCTGACTTTC. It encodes CASSLGGTNVLTF.